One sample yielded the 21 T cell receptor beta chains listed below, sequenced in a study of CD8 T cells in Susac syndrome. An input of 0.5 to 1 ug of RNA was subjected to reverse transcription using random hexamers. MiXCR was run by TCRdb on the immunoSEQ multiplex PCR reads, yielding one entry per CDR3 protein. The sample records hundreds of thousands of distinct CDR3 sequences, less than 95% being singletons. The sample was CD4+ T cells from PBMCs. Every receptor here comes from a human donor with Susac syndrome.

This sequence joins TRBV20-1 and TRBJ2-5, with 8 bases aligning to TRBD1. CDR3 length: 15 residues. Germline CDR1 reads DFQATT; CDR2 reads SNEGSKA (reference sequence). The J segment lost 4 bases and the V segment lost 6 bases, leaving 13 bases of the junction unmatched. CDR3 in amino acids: CSASTGVVLRETQYF. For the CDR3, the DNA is TGCAGTGCCTCGACAGGGGTCGTTTTAAGAGAGACCCAGTACTTC.

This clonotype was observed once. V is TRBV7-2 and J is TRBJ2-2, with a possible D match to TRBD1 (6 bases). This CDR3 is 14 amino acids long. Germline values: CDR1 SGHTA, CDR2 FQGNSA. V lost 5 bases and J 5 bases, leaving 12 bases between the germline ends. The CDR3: CASSPTGKTGELFF. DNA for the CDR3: TGTGCCAGCAGCCCAACAGGGAAGACCGGGGAGCTGTTTTTT. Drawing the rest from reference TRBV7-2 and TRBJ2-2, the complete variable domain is GAGVSQSPSNKVTEKGKDVELRCDPISGHTALYWYRQSLGQGLEFLIYFQGNSAPDKSGLPSDRFSAERTGGSVSTLTIQRTQQEDSAVYLCASSPTGKTGELFFGEGSRLTVL.

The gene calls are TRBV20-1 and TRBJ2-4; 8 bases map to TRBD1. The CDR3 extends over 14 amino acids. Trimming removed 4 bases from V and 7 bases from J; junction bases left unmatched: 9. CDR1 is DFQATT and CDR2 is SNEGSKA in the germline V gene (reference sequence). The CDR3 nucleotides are TGCAGTGCTACACCGGGACAGGTGCCGAACATTCAGTACTTC. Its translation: CSATPGQVPNIQYF.

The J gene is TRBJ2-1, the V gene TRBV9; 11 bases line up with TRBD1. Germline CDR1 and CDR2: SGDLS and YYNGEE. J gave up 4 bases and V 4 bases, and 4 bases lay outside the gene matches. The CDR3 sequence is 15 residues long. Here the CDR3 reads CASSLGQGEYNEQFF. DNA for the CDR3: TGTGCCAGCAGCCTGGGACAGGGGGAATACAATGAGCAGTTCTTC.

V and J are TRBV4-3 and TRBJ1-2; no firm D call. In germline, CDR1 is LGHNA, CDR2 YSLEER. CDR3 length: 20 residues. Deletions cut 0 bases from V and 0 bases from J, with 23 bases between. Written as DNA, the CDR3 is TGCGCCAGCAGCCAAGATTTTAAGAGGGCAGACCTTAATACTAACTATGGCTACACCTTC. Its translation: CASSQDFKRADLNTNYGYTF.

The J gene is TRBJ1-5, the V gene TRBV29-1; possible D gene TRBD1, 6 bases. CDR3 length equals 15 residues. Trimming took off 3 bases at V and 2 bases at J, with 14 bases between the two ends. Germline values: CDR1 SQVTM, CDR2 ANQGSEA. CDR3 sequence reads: CSVDRDKRGNQPQHF. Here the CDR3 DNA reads TGCAGCGTTGATAGGGACAAGCGGGGCAATCAGCCCCAGCATTTT.

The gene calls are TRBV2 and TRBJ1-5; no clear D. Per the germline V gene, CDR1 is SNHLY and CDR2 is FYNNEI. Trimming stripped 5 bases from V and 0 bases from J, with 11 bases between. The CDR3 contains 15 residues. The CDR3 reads CASSLTRNSNQPQHF. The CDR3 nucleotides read TGTGCCAGCAGTCTGACACGGAATAGCAATCAGCCCCAGCATTTT.

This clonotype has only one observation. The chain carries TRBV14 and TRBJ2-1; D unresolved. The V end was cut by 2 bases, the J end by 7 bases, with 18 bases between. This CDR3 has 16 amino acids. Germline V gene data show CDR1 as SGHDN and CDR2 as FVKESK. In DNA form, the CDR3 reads TGTGCCAGCAGCCAACCTCCTTGGGGTTACCGTAATGAGCAGTTCTTC. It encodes CASSQPPWGYRNEQFF.

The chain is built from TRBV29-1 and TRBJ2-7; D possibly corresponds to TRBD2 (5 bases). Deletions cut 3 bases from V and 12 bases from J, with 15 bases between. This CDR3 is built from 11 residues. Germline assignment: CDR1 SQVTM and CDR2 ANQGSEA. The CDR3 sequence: CSVDEGRGRYF. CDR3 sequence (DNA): TGCAGCGTTGATGAGGGAAGAGGGCGGTACTTC.

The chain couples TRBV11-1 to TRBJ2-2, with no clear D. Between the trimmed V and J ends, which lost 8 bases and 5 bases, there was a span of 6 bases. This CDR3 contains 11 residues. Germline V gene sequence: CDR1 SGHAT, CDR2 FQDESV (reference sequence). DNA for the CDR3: TGTGCCAGCGCGAGTACCGGGGAGCTGTTTTTT. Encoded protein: CASASTGELFF.

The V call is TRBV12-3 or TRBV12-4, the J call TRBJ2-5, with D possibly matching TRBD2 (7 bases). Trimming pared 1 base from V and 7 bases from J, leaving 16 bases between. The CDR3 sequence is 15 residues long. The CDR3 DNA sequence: TGTGCCAGCAGTTTAGTTGGGGGGGCCCCGGGGACCCAGTACTTC. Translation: CASSLVGGAPGTQYF.

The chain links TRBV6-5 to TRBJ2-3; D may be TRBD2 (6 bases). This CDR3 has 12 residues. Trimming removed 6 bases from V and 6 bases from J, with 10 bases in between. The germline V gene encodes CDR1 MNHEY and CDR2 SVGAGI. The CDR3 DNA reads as TGTGCCAGCAGGAATAGCGGCGATACGCAGTATTTT. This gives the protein CASRNSGDTQYF.

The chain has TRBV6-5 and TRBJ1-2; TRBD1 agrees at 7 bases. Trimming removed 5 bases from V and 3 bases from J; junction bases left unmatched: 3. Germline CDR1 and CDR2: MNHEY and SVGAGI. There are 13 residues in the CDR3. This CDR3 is CASSRGQDYGYTF. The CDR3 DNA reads TGTGCCAGCAGTCGAGGACAGGACTATGGCTACACCTTC.

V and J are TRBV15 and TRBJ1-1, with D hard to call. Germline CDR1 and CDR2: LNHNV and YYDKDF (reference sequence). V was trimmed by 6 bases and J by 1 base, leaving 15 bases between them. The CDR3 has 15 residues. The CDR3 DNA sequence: TGTGCCACCAGAGCTCGAGGACTCGGGAACACTGAAGCTTTCTTT. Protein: CATRARGLGNTEAFF.

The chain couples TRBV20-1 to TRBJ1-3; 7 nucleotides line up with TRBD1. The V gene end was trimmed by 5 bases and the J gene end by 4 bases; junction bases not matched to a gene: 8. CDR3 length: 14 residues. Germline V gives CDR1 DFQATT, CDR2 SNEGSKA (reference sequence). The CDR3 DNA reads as TGCAGTGCTTTCAGCTGGACAGGCGGAAACACCATATATTTT. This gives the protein CSAFSWTGGNTIYF.

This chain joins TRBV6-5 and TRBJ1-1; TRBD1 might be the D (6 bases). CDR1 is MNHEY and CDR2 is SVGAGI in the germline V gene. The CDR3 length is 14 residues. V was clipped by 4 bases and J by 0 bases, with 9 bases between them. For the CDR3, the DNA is TGTGCCAGCAGTTCCGGGACATTGAACACTGAAGCTTTCTTT. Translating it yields CASSSGTLNTEAFF.

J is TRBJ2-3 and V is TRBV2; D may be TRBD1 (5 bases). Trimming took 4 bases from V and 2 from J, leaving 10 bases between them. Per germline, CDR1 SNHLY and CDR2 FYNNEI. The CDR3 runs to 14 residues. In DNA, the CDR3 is TGTGCCAGCAGTGGGCCAGGGCCCACAGATACGCAGTATTTT. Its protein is CASSGPGPTDTQYF.

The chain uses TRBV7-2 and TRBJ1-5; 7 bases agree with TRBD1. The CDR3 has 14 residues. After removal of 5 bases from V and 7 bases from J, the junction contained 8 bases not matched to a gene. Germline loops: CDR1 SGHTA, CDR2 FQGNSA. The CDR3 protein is CASSIGTATQPQHF. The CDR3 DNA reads TGTGCCAGCAGCATCGGGACAGCCACCCAGCCCCAGCATTTT. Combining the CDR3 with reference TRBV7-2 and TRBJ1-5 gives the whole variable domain GAGVSQSPSNKVTEKGKDVELRCDPISGHTALYWYRQSLGQGLEFLIYFQGNSAPDKSGLPSDRFSAERTGGSVSTLTIQRTQQEDSAVYLCASSIGTATQPQHFGDGTRLSIL.

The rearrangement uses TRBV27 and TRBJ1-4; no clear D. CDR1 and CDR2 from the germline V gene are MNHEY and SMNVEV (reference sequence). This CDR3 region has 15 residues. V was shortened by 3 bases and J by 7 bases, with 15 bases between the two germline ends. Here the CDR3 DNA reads TGTGCCAGCAGTTTGGGTTGGTCCCGGGGTGAAAAACTGTTTTTT. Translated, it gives CASSLGWSRGEKLFF.

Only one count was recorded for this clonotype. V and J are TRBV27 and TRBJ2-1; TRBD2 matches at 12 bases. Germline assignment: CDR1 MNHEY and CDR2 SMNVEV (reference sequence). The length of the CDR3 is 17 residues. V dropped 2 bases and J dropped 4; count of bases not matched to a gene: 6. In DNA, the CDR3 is TGTGCCAGCAGTTTAGAGACTAGCGGGGGACATTACAATGAGCAGTTCTTC. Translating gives CASSLETSGGHYNEQFF.

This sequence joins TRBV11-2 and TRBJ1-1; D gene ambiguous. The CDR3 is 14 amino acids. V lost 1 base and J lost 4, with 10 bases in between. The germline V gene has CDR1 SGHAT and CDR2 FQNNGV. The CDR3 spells CASSLGAQGTEAFF. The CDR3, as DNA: TGTGCCAGCAGCTTAGGAGCCCAAGGCACTGAAGCTTTCTTT.